These T cell receptor beta chains were read from a single sample in a study of cytomegalovirus exposure and HLA in healthy donors. Assay used: immunoSEQ multiplex PCR; TCRdb lists only in-frame clones, some missing. Of a few hundred thousand clones listed, around 89% were seen once; the top ten hold about 1%. Material for sequencing was PBMCs. Receptor source: a woman younger than 35 in good health and CMV-seronegative. CDR3s include the opening cysteine and the closing phenylalanine or tryptophan. A D gene is named only where the DNA matches it firmly. Size is omitted from some rows. Given values are once, few, many or a class for expanded clones.

v_call,j_call,d_call,clone_size,cdr3_aa,cdr3_nt
TRBV19,TRBJ2-1,TRBD2,NA,CASRPAGGPMYEQFF,TGTGCCAGTAGGCCAGCGGGAGGGCCGATGTATGAGCAGTTCTTC
TRBV5-6,TRBJ2-7,TRBD1,NA,CASSFGTGGMEQYF,TGTGCCAGCAGCTTCGGGACAGGGGGCATGGAGCAGTACTTC
TRBV5-8,TRBJ2-3,TRBD2,NA,CASRWTSGGTWDTQYF,TGTGCCAGCAGGTGGACTAGCGGGGGGACCTGGGATACGCAGTATTTT
TRBV2,TRBJ2-3,NA,NA,CASRKRVRGIGTDTQYF,TGTGCCAGCCGAAAACGGGTGAGAGGGATCGGCACAGATACGCAGTATTTT
TRBV29-1,TRBJ2-1,TRBD2,NA,CSVEGLAGGRGYNEQFF,TGCAGCGTTGAGGGGCTAGCGGGGGGGCGAGGCTACAATGAGCAGTTCTTC
TRBV5-4,TRBJ2-3,NA,NA,CASSLGGGGTDTQYF,TGTGCCAGCAGCTTGGGAGGGGGGGGCACAGATACGCAGTATTTT
TRBV7-2,TRBJ2-7,NA,NA,CASRTQIYEQYF,TGTGCCAGCAGAACTCAAATCTACGAGCAGTACTTC
TRBV4-3,TRBJ2-7,NA,NA,CASSQSVRTGLTSYEQYF,TGCGCCAGCAGCCAGTCGGTACGGACCGGACTGACCTCCTACGAGCAGTACTTC
TRBV19,TRBJ1-3,TRBD1,NA,CASSTNRDRFSGNTIYF,TGTGCCAGTAGTACCAATCGGGACAGATTCTCTGGAAACACCATATATTTT
TRBV10-1,TRBJ1-2,NA,NA,CASSDRVDFDNYGYTF,TGCGCCAGCAGTGACAGGGTTGATTTCGATAACTATGGCTACACCTTC
TRBV7-2,TRBJ2-5,TRBD2,NA,CASSLMRGAESETQYF,TGTGCCAGCAGCTTAATGCGGGGGGCTGAATCGGAGACCCAGTACTTC
TRBV29-1,TRBJ1-2,NA,NA,CSVKTGPNGYTF,TGCAGCGTCAAGACAGGTCCAAATGGCTACACCTTC
TRBV9,TRBJ2-3,TRBD2,few,CASSFSSTSGRGADTQYF,TGTGCCAGCAGCTTCTCCTCGACTAGCGGGAGGGGGGCAGATACGCAGTATTTT
TRBV6-5,TRBJ1-3,TRBD1,NA,CASSYDRGSGNTIYF,TGTGCCAGCAGTTACGACAGGGGTTCTGGAAACACCATATATTTT
TRBV4-1,TRBJ2-1,TRBD2,NA,CASSLGPSGGSNEQFF,TGCGCCAGCAGCCTCGGTCCGAGCGGGGGTAGTAATGAGCAGTTCTTC
TRBV5-1,TRBJ2-7,TRBD2,NA,CASRLAGMPEQYF,TGCGCCAGTAGACTAGCGGGAATGCCCGAGCAGTACTTC
TRBV7-8,TRBJ2-1,TRBD2,NA,CASSLSVVGLAGGSDYNEQFF,TGTGCCAGCAGCTTATCCGTGGTGGGACTAGCGGGAGGATCTGATTACAATGAGCAGTTCTTC